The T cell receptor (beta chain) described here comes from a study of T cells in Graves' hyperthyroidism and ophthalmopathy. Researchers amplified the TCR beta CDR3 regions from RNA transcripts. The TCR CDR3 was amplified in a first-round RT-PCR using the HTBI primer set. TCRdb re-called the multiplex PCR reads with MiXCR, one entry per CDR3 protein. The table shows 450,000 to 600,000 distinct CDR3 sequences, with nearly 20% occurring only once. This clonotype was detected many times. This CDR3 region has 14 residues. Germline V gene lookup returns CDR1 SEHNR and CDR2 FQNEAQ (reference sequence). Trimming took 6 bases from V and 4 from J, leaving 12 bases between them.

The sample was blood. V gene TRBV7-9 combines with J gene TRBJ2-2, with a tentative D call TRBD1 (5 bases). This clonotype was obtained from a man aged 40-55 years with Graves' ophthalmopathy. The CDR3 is CASSPGSPTGELFF. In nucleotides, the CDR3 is TGTGCCAGCAGTCCAGGGTCACCCACCGGGGAGCTGTTTTTT.